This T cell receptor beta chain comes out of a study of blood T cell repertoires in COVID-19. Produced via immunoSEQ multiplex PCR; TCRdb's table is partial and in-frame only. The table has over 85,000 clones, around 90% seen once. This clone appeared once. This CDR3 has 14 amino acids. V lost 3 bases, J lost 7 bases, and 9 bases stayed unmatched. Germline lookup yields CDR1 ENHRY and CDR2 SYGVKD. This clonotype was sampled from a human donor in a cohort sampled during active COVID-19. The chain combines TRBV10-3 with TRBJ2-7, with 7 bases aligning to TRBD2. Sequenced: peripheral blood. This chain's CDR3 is CAISDVSGSLEQYF. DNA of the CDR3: TGTGCCATCAGTGATGTTAGCGGGTCGCTTGAGCAGTACTTC.